This TCR beta chain was identified in a study of blood T cells in healthy people across ages. Overall study results and limits: More naive CD4+ cells and higher diversity marked long-lived donors relative to aged donors. Diversity of TCR beta correlated strongly with naive T cell percentage.

This clonotype was seen a few times. What it binds is not known. CDR1 is SQVTM and CDR2 is ANQGSEA in the germline V gene. Trimming removed 3 bases from V and 0 bases from J; junction bases left unmatched: 5. There are 15 residues in the CDR3. The second PCR ran about 6 to 11 cycles with a sample-barcoded 5' primer and J-beta primers. TCRdb passed the 5' RACE reads through MiXCR, listing each CDR3 protein once. This sample has 750,000 to 950,000 distinct CDR3 sequences; around 24% occur once, and the top ten carry about 3%. Healthy individuals of Caucasian origin from Russia, aged 6 to 90, served as donors. This same sample was also taken into another study, of T cells of mothers and their children.

V gene TRBV29-1 combines with J gene TRBJ2-7; 10 bases fit TRBD2. The clonotype originates from a boy aged 5-17 years in good health. Sequenced input: blood. The chain's CDR3 is CSVEGLAGASYEQYF. The CDR3 DNA reads TGCAGCGTTGAGGGCCTAGCGGGGGCCTCCTACGAGCAGTACTTC.